This T cell receptor (beta chain) was sequenced for a study of cytomegalovirus exposure and HLA in healthy donors. Study in general: The roughly 110 validation repertoires were produced on the same platform as the approximately 620 repertoires of the first cohort. This was reported in a later analysis.

Trimming stripped 7 bases from V and 4 bases from J, with 10 bases between. CDR1 is MDHEN, CDR2 SYDVKM, per germline. The CDR3 has 12 amino acids. Using immunoSEQ multiplex PCR, the repertoire was profiled, and TCRdb retains in-frame clones only, with some absent. The table records about 120,000 clones, around 90% of them present only once. Study findings and constraints: Most TCR sequences showed up rarely, but some public TCRs showed up in many donors. As was reported, the classifier diagnosed cytomegalovirus status with high specificity and sensitivity. It was confirmed in vitro that a few of the CMV-associated chains were specific for CMV antigens.

As concerns this clone: As yet, its antigen is unknown.

The clonotype originates from a woman under 30 in good health and CMV-seronegative. Material: PBMCs. The V gene is TRBV28, the J gene TRBJ1-2; TRBD1 is a possible D gene (5 bases). DNA for the CDR3: TGTGCCAGCAAGGCAGGGCCCTATGGCTACACCTTC. This sequence encodes CASKAGPYGYTF.